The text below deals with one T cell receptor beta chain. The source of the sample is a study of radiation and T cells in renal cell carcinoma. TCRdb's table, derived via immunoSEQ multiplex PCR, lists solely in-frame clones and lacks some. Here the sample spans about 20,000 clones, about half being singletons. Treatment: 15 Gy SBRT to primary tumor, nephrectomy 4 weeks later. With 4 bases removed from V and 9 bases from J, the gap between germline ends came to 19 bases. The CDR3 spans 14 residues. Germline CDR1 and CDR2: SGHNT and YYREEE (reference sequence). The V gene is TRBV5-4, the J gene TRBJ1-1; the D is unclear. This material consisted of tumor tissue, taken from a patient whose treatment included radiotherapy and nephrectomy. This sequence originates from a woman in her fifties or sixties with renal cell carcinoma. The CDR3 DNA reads TGTGCCAGCAGCCAAGCGTCGGGATCGCAAAAAGCTTTCTTT. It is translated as CASSQASGSQKAFF.